Listed below are T cell receptor beta chains from one sample, sequenced in a study of T cell changes during pregnancy in multiple sclerosis. Sequenced by immunoSEQ multiplex PCR; TCRdb stores in-frame clones only, minus some. The repertoire holds around 68,000 clones, with about 90% as singletons. Sequencing used CD4+ T cells from peripheral blood mononuclear cells, obtained before pregnancy. These receptors were collected from a female donor with multiple sclerosis, enrolled in a pregnancy study. CDR3s include the opening cysteine and the closing phenylalanine or tryptophan. Fields, in order: D gene, J gene, V gene, clone size, CDR3 DNA, CDR3 protein. The D gene is left open where the match is weak. Only part of the rows carry a size: once, few, many, or a class if the clone is expanded.

d_call: NA
j_call: TRBJ2-1
v_call: TRBV7-9
clone_size: NA
cdr3_nt: TGTGCCAGCAGCATAGTTGGAACAGGGAACAATGAGCAGTTCTTC
cdr3_aa: CASSIVGTGNNEQFF

d_call: TRBD2
j_call: TRBJ2-3
v_call: TRBV7-2
clone_size: NA
cdr3_nt: TGTGCCAGCAGCTTAGTGGGGACTAGCGGGAAGTCAGATACGCAGTATTTT
cdr3_aa: CASSLVGTSGKSDTQYF

d_call: TRBD1
j_call: TRBJ2-7
v_call: TRBV7-2
clone_size: NA
cdr3_nt: TGTGCCAGCAGCCCCTCCGGACAGGCCTACGAGCAGTACTTC
cdr3_aa: CASSPSGQAYEQYF

d_call: TRBD1
j_call: TRBJ2-1
v_call: TRBV5-1
clone_size: NA
cdr3_nt: TGCGCCAGCAGCTATATAGTCGACCGGGACAGGGTCTACAATGAGCAGTTCTTC
cdr3_aa: CASSYIVDRDRVYNEQFF

d_call: TRBD2
j_call: TRBJ2-1
v_call: TRBV5-1
clone_size: NA
cdr3_nt: TGCGCCAGCAGCTTATACACTAGCGGCAGTACCTACAATGAGCAGTTCTTC
cdr3_aa: CASSLYTSGSTYNEQFF

d_call: TRBD2
j_call: TRBJ2-5
v_call: TRBV7-9
clone_size: NA
cdr3_nt: TGTGCCAGCAGCTTCGGACTAGCGGGCCAGGGGACCCAGTACTTC
cdr3_aa: CASSFGLAGQGTQYF

d_call: TRBD2
j_call: TRBJ2-3
v_call: TRBV19
clone_size: once
cdr3_nt: TGTGCCAGTAGTATACGGGAGGGCATAGATACGCAGTATTTT
cdr3_aa: CASSIREGIDTQYF

d_call: NA
j_call: TRBJ2-5
v_call: TRBV9
clone_size: NA
cdr3_nt: TGTGCCAGCAGCGTGACGGAGGAGACCCAGTACTTC
cdr3_aa: CASSVTEETQYF

d_call: NA
j_call: TRBJ2-5
v_call: TRBV5-1
clone_size: NA
cdr3_nt: TGCGCCAGCAGACCTGTAGCGTTACAGACCCAGTACTTC
cdr3_aa: CASRPVALQTQYF

d_call: NA
j_call: TRBJ1-6
v_call: TRBV4-1
clone_size: once
cdr3_nt: TGCGCCAGCAGCCAATATAACTATAATTCACCCCTCCACTTT
cdr3_aa: CASSQYNYNSPLHF

d_call: TRBD2
j_call: TRBJ2-1
v_call: TRBV7-2
clone_size: NA
cdr3_nt: TGTGCCAGCAGCCGTAGCGCGGGAGGGAGTAATGAGCAGTTCTTC
cdr3_aa: CASSRSAGGSNEQFF

d_call: NA
j_call: TRBJ1-1
v_call: TRBV30
clone_size: few
cdr3_nt: TGTGCCTGGAGTTCAGGCTGGGGCGGTGAGAACACTGAAGCTTTCTTT
cdr3_aa: CAWSSGWGGENTEAFF

d_call: TRBD1
j_call: TRBJ2-7
v_call: TRBV5-1
clone_size: NA
cdr3_nt: TGCGCCAGCAGCTTGGCTATGGGACAGGAGTACGAGCAGTACTTC
cdr3_aa: CASSLAMGQEYEQYF

d_call: NA
j_call: TRBJ2-1
v_call: TRBV5-4
clone_size: NA
cdr3_nt: TGTGCCAGCAGCTTGGTACAGAATGAGCAGTTCTTC
cdr3_aa: CASSLVQNEQFF

d_call: TRBD1
j_call: TRBJ1-2
v_call: TRBV5-1
clone_size: NA
cdr3_nt: TGCGCCAGCAGCTTGACAGGGGGCGGCGGCTACACCTTC
cdr3_aa: CASSLTGGGGYTF

d_call: TRBD1
j_call: TRBJ1-2
v_call: TRBV30
clone_size: NA
cdr3_nt: TGTGCCAGCCCCGGGACAGCATACTATGGCTACACCTTC
cdr3_aa: CASPGTAYYGYTF

d_call: TRBD1
j_call: TRBJ1-2
v_call: TRBV30
clone_size: NA
cdr3_nt: TGTGCCTGGCGAGGCACAGGGGTTGGCTACACCTTC
cdr3_aa: CAWRGTGVGYTF

d_call: TRBD1
j_call: TRBJ2-7
v_call: TRBV27
clone_size: NA
cdr3_nt: TGTGCCAGCAGTCCGACAGGGTTAAGAGTCGAGCAGTACTTC
cdr3_aa: CASSPTGLRVEQYF

d_call: NA
j_call: TRBJ2-1
v_call: TRBV7-9
clone_size: NA
cdr3_nt: TGTGCCAGCAGCCCGTCCGGAGGATCCTACAATGAGCAGTTCTTC
cdr3_aa: CASSPSGGSYNEQFF

d_call: NA
j_call: TRBJ1-6
v_call: TRBV2
clone_size: few
cdr3_nt: TGTGCCAGCAGTGATATAGGAGGGGCTGACAATTCACCCCTCCACTTT
cdr3_aa: CASSDIGGADNSPLHF

d_call: NA
j_call: TRBJ1-1
v_call: TRBV29-1
clone_size: NA
cdr3_nt: TGCAGCGTTGCTTCGAACACTGAAGCTTTCTTT
cdr3_aa: CSVASNTEAFF

d_call: TRBD1
j_call: TRBJ2-2
v_call: TRBV30
clone_size: NA
cdr3_nt: TGTGCCTGGAGTGTAGGGGACAGGGGGCAATTCACCGGGGAGCTGTTTTTT
cdr3_aa: CAWSVGDRGQFTGELFF

d_call: NA
j_call: TRBJ2-2
v_call: TRBV5-1
clone_size: NA
cdr3_nt: TGCGCCAGCAGCTTGCTCAACAGAGGGACCGGGGAGCTGTTTTTT
cdr3_aa: CASSLLNRGTGELFF

d_call: NA
j_call: TRBJ2-3
v_call: TRBV5-6
clone_size: NA
cdr3_nt: TGTGCCAGCAGACCCCTAGCACTAGACACAGATACGCAGTATTTT
cdr3_aa: CASRPLALDTDTQYF

d_call: NA
j_call: TRBJ2-5
v_call: TRBV7-9
clone_size: NA
cdr3_nt: TGTGCCAGCAGCTCGGGGGAGAGAGGAGGTCAAGAGACCCAGTACTTC
cdr3_aa: CASSSGERGGQETQYF

d_call: TRBD1
j_call: TRBJ2-5
v_call: TRBV9
clone_size: once
cdr3_nt: TGTGCCAGCGCTAACAGGGGAGAAACCCAAGAGACCCAGTACTTC
cdr3_aa: CASANRGETQETQYF

d_call: NA
j_call: TRBJ2-5
v_call: TRBV18
clone_size: NA
cdr3_nt: TGTGCCAGCTCACCACTGGGGGCAGGGGTAGGACGCGAGACCCAGTACTTC
cdr3_aa: CASSPLGAGVGRETQYF

d_call: NA
j_call: TRBJ1-1
v_call: TRBV4-1
clone_size: NA
cdr3_nt: TGCGCCAGCAGCAATCTCTTCGGGGGAAAAAACACTGAAGCTTTCTTT
cdr3_aa: CASSNLFGGKNTEAFF

d_call: TRBD2
j_call: TRBJ2-2
v_call: TRBV7-3
clone_size: NA
cdr3_nt: TGTGCCAGCAGCCCTCGTGCGGGAGCGGGGGGCACCGGGGAGCTGTTTTTT
cdr3_aa: CASSPRAGAGGTGELFF

d_call: NA
j_call: TRBJ2-2
v_call: TRBV7-9
clone_size: NA
cdr3_nt: TGTGCCAGCAGCTTGCTATTACCCCTATCGAACACCGGGGAGCTGTTTTTT
cdr3_aa: CASSLLLPLSNTGELFF

d_call: TRBD2
j_call: TRBJ2-3
v_call: TRBV5-8
clone_size: NA
cdr3_nt: TGTGCCAGCAGCCTAGGACTAGCGGGAGGGGAAGATACGCAGTATTTT
cdr3_aa: CASSLGLAGGEDTQYF

d_call: NA
j_call: TRBJ1-2
v_call: TRBV9
clone_size: NA
cdr3_nt: TGTGCCAGCAGCGTCCGGGGTAACTATGGCTACACCTTC
cdr3_aa: CASSVRGNYGYTF

d_call: NA
j_call: TRBJ2-1
v_call: TRBV4-3
clone_size: NA
cdr3_nt: TGCGCCAGCAGCCAAGATCCCAGGGTACCCTACAATGAGCAGTTCTTC
cdr3_aa: CASSQDPRVPYNEQFF

d_call: TRBD2
j_call: TRBJ2-1
v_call: TRBV6-4
clone_size: NA
cdr3_nt: TGTGCCAGCAGTGACCCGTCCCCACTAGCGATCACCTACAATGAGCAGTTCTTC
cdr3_aa: CASSDPSPLAITYNEQFF

d_call: NA
j_call: TRBJ1-2
v_call: TRBV19
clone_size: NA
cdr3_nt: TGTGCCAGTCTTAAAACCCCGGGAGCTAACTATGGCTACACCTTC
cdr3_aa: CASLKTPGANYGYTF

d_call: NA
j_call: TRBJ2-7
v_call: TRBV14
clone_size: few
cdr3_nt: TGTGCCAGCAGCCAAGATACGGAGTACGAGCAGTACTTC
cdr3_aa: CASSQDTEYEQYF

d_call: TRBD2
j_call: TRBJ2-1
v_call: TRBV5-1
clone_size: NA
cdr3_nt: TGCGCCAGCAGAGGGACTAGCGGGGGCCCCGAGCAGTTCTTC
cdr3_aa: CASRGTSGGPEQFF

d_call: NA
j_call: TRBJ1-6
v_call: TRBV7-3
clone_size: NA
cdr3_nt: TGTGCCAGCAGCCCCCTAGAGGGTTCACCCCTCCACTTT
cdr3_aa: CASSPLEGSPLHF

d_call: NA
j_call: TRBJ2-2
v_call: TRBV2
clone_size: NA
cdr3_nt: TGTGCCAGCAGCTCAGATTACACCGGGGAGCTGTTTTTT
cdr3_aa: CASSSDYTGELFF

d_call: NA
j_call: TRBJ1-2
v_call: TRBV6-6
clone_size: NA
cdr3_nt: TGTGCCAGCAGTTACGACAGGTTGGCGGGCTACACCTTC
cdr3_aa: CASSYDRLAGYTF

d_call: NA
j_call: TRBJ1-5
v_call: TRBV10-3
clone_size: once
cdr3_nt: TGTGCCATCGGGCGAGAGACGCATCAGCCCCAGCATTTT
cdr3_aa: CAIGRETHQPQHF

d_call: TRBD1
j_call: TRBJ2-3
v_call: TRBV4-3
clone_size: NA
cdr3_nt: TGCGCCAGCAGCCGAGACAGGGGGAGGTCAACAGATACGCAGTATTTT
cdr3_aa: CASSRDRGRSTDTQYF

d_call: TRBD2
j_call: TRBJ2-1
v_call: TRBV30
clone_size: NA
cdr3_nt: TGTGCCTGGAGTCTGTTCGAACTAGCGGGAGGCCCTTCCTACAATGAGCAGTTCTTC
cdr3_aa: CAWSLFELAGGPSYNEQFF

d_call: NA
j_call: TRBJ1-5
v_call: TRBV9
clone_size: NA
cdr3_nt: TGTGCCAGCAGCGGGGCCCAGCGCAATCAGCCCCAGCATTTT
cdr3_aa: CASSGAQRNQPQHF

d_call: NA
j_call: TRBJ2-7
v_call: TRBV5-1
clone_size: NA
cdr3_nt: TGCGCCAGCAGCGGGGGCCGGGACGCCCCGTACGAGCAGTACTTC
cdr3_aa: CASSGGRDAPYEQYF

d_call: TRBD1
j_call: TRBJ1-2
v_call: TRBV5-1
clone_size: NA
cdr3_nt: TGCGCCAGCAGCTTGGCCGGGACAGAATATGGCTACACCTTC
cdr3_aa: CASSLAGTEYGYTF

d_call: TRBD2
j_call: TRBJ2-5
v_call: TRBV19
clone_size: NA
cdr3_nt: TGTGCCAGTAGTATCGTCGCGGGGAGGGCGGAGACCCAGTACTTC
cdr3_aa: CASSIVAGRAETQYF

d_call: NA
j_call: TRBJ2-5
v_call: TRBV5-6
clone_size: NA
cdr3_nt: TGTGCCAGCAGCTTGGACAGGCTCCAAGAGACCCAGTACTTC
cdr3_aa: CASSLDRLQETQYF

d_call: TRBD1
j_call: TRBJ1-1
v_call: TRBV2
clone_size: NA
cdr3_nt: TGTGCCAGCAAGAGGGGGCCGGAGAACACTGAAGCTTTCTTT
cdr3_aa: CASKRGPENTEAFF

d_call: TRBD2
j_call: TRBJ2-1
v_call: TRBV27
clone_size: NA
cdr3_nt: TGTGCCAGCAGTTTAGGGACTAGCGCGAACCCCACCTACAATGAGCAGTTCTTC
cdr3_aa: CASSLGTSANPTYNEQFF

d_call: TRBD2
j_call: TRBJ2-3
v_call: TRBV7-8
clone_size: NA
cdr3_nt: TGTGCCAGCAGCTCCTTTAGCGGGAGTGCAGATACGCAGTATTTT
cdr3_aa: CASSSFSGSADTQYF

d_call: NA
j_call: TRBJ1-2
v_call: TRBV5-4
clone_size: NA
cdr3_nt: TGTGCCAGCAGCTTGTTGTCCTCCCAACGGAGTAACTATGGCTACACCTTC
cdr3_aa: CASSLLSSQRSNYGYTF

d_call: TRBD1
j_call: TRBJ1-6
v_call: TRBV28
clone_size: NA
cdr3_nt: TGTGCCAGTGAGGGACAGAATAATTCACCCCTCCACTTT
cdr3_aa: CASEGQNNSPLHF